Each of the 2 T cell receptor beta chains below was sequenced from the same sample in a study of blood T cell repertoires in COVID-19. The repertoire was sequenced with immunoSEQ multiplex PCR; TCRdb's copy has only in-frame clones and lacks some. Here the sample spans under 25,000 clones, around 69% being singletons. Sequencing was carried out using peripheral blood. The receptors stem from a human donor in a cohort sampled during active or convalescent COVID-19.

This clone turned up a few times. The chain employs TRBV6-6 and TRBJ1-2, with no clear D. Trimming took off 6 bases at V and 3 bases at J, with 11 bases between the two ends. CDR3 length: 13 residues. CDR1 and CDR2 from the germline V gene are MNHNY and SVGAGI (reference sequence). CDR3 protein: CASSQQSHYGYTF. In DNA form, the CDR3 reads TGTGCCAGCAGCCAACAGAGCCACTATGGCTACACCTTC.

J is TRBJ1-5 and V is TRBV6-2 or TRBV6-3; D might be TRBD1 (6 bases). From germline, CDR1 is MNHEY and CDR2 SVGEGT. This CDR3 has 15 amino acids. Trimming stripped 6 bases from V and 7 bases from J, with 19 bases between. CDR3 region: CASSSEQGQSQPQHF. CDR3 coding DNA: TGTGCCAGCAGCAGCGAGCAGGGGCAAAGCCAGCCCCAGCATTTT.